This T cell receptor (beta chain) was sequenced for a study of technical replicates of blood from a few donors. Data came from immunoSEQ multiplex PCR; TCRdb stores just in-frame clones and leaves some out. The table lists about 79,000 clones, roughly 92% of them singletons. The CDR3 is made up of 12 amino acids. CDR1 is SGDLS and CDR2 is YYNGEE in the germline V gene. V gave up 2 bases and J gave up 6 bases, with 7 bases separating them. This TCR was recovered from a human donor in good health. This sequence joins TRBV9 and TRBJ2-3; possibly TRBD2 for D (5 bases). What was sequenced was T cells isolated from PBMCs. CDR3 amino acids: CASSVTGDTQYF. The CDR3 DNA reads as TGTGCCAGCAGCGTGACGGGGGATACGCAGTATTTT.